These 23 T cell receptor beta chains originate from one sample sequenced in a study of CD4 and CD8 cells across lung adenocarcinoma regions. TCRdb redid the calling of the PCR reads with MiXCR, one entry per CDR3 protein. This sample has 9,500 to 15,000 distinct CDR3 sequences, with about 45% found just once. Sample: CD8+ T cells from the margin of a lung tumor. The receptor set was obtained from a male donor with lung adenocarcinoma. The CD4 and CD8 labels of this study may be unreliable.

This rearrangement joins TRBV6-1 to TRBJ2-5, with D perhaps being TRBD1 or TRBD2 (6 bases each). V shed 5 bases and J shed 11 bases, with 18 bases lying between them. The CDR3 contains 13 residues. Germline V lookup: CDR1 MNHNS, CDR2 SASEGT. CDR3 coding DNA: TGTGCCAGCAGTCAACAGGGCAGGGAGGCGCAGTACTTC. It specifies CASSQQGREAQYF.

This clonotype was seen repeatedly, ten times or more. Since a much larger clone is just one base distant, this may be a read error. This chain uses TRBV6-5 with TRBJ2-1; perhaps TRBD1 as D (6 bases). V was clipped by 4 bases and J by 13 bases, with 20 bases between them. Germline assignment: CDR1 MNHEY and CDR2 SVGAGI. The CDR3 has 14 amino acids. The CDR3 DNA is TGTGCCAGCAGTTTTGGGACATTTGGAGAGACCCAGTTCTTC. It yields the protein CASSFGTFGETQFF.

To note about this clonotype: One end of the junction is discordant with germline, which a read error may explain. The rearrangement joins TRBV7-2 to TRBJ2-3, with a weak D call TRBD1 (7 bases). Germline loops: CDR1 SGHTA, CDR2 FQGNSA. The CDR3 runs 19 residues. The CDR3, as DNA: TGTGCCAGCACCAACTCGTCGAGACTAGGGGGCCGTGATAGAGATACCCAGTATTTT. Protein: CASTNSSRLGGRDRDTQYF. Using reference TRBV7-2 and TRBJ2-3 for the parts outside the CDR3, the full variable domain is GAGVSQSPSNKVTEKGKDVELRCDPISGHTALYWYRQSLGQGLEFLIYFQGNSAPDKSGLPSDRFSAERTGGSVSTLTIQRTQQEDSAVYLCASTNSSRLGGRDRDTQYFGPGTRLTVL.

The CDR3 reads CASRVLAGGNQETQYF. The CDR3 DNA reads as TGTGCCAGCAGGGTCCTAGCGGGGGGCAACCAAGAGACCCAGTACTTC. The chain recombines TRBV6-1 with TRBJ2-5, with TRBD2 matching over 11 bases. The CDR3 has 16 residues. The V gene end was trimmed by 6 bases and the J gene end by 0 bases; junction bases not matched to a gene: 6. CDR1 is MNHNS, CDR2 SASEGT, per germline.

The rearrangement links TRBV6-1 to TRBJ2-2, with D possibly being TRBD2 (5 bases). TRBJ2-3 explains the end of the DNA better; the J call may be wrong. CDR3 length: 14 residues. Germline values: CDR1 MNHNS, CDR2 SASEGT. The DNA for the CDR3 is TGTGCCAGCCTCTGGGCCGTAAACACCGGGGAGCAGTATTTT. Residues: CASLWAVNTGEQYF.

The rearrangement uses TRBV6-1 and TRBJ2-3; perhaps TRBD1 as D (6 bases). Deletions cut 9 bases from V and 5 bases from J, with 15 bases between. This CDR3 comprises 13 residues. CDR1 is MNHNS and CDR2 is SASEGT in the germline V gene. The CDR3 region has the DNA TGTGCCAGGGGGCTGGGGGCCAAAGATACGCAGTATTTT. Translation gives CARGLGAKDTQYF.

There are many counts of this clonotype. The chain couples TRBV7-2 to TRBJ2-1; no clear D gene. Germline assignment: CDR1 SGHTA and CDR2 FQGNSA. This CDR3 contains 11 residues. Trimming pared 6 bases from V and 13 bases from J, leaving 13 bases between. The chain's CDR3 is CASSIKETQFF. CDR3 in DNA: TGTGCCAGCAGTATTAAAGAGACCCAGTTCTTC.

J is TRBJ2-5 and V is TRBV10-3; D perhaps matches TRBD2 (5 bases). The V gene's germline CDR1 is ENHRY and CDR2 SYGVKD. This CDR3 has 14 amino acids. The chain's CDR3 is CAARGLADPETQYF. The DNA of the CDR3 is TGTGCGGCGCGCGGGCTCGCGGACCCAGAGACCCAGTACTTC.

Note on this clonotype: A much larger clone differs by one base, so this may be a read error. The V call is TRBV11-2, the J call TRBJ2-1; D might be TRBD1 or TRBD2, each matching 6 bases. CDR1 is SGHAT and CDR2 is FQNNGV in the germline V gene. CDR3 length: 13 amino acids. CDR3 region: CASSRGPYNELFF. The CDR3 bases are TGTGCCAGCAGCCGGGGGCCCTACAATGAGCTGTTCTTC.

This clonotype was seen many times. A much larger clone differs from this one at a single base, so this may be a read error. The gene calls are TRBV6-1 and TRBJ2-1; D not certain. Germline CDR1 and CDR2: MNHNS and SASEGT. This CDR3 contains 13 residues. Trimming took off 6 bases at V and 10 bases at J, with 16 bases between the two ends. The CDR3 is CASRHWQSYEQFF. In DNA form, the CDR3 reads TGTGCCAGCAGACACTGGCAGTCCTACGAGCAGTTCTTC.

Comments on this clonotype: One end of the junction fails to match germline, which may point to a read error. The chain recombines TRBV27 with TRBJ2-4; weak D call: TRBD2 (6 bases). Looked up from germline, CDR1 is MNHEY and CDR2 is SMNVEV (reference sequence). The CDR3 has 16 residues. CDR3: CASSWAGPWAKNMQYF. In nucleotides, the CDR3 is TGTGCGAGCAGCTGGGCGGGGCCGTGGGCCAAAAACATGCAGTATTTC.

By share, this clonotype ranks as large. The genes are TRBV27 and TRBJ2-1, with D possibly being TRBD2 (6 bases). TRBJ2-7 explains the end of the DNA better; the J call may be wrong. The CDR3 spans 14 residues. The germline CDR1 and CDR2 sequences are MNHEY and SMNVEV (reference sequence). DNA of the CDR3: TGTGCCAGCAGTTTAGGCGGGACGGTCTACGAGCAGTACTTC. This codes for CASSLGGTVYEQYF.

The chain carries TRBV12-3 or TRBV12-4 and TRBJ1-1, with D possibly being TRBD1 (5 bases). CDR3 size: 13 residues. V was clipped by 2 bases and J by 3 bases, with 7 bases between them. The CDR3 loop reads CASSLRGDTEAFF. CDR3 DNA sequence: TGTGCCAGCAGTTTACGGGGGGACACTGAAGCTTTCTTT.

The chain uses TRBV10-3 and TRBJ2-7; TRBD1 aligns across 9 bases. CDR3 length equals 14 residues. V lost 6 bases and J lost 5; bases outside the gene matches: 8. Germline V lookup: CDR1 ENHRY, CDR2 SYGVKD. The CDR3 region has the DNA TGTGCCATCAGCTTGACAGGGGGGGAAAACGAGCAGTACTTC. Encoded protein: CAISLTGGENEQYF.

In its sample, this clonotype ranks as medium-sized. The gene calls are TRBV6-1 and TRBJ2-1, with 14 nucleotides matching TRBD2. Per germline, CDR1 MNHNS and CDR2 SASEGT. The CDR3 consists of 15 residues. V trimming: 10 bases; J trimming: 8 bases; junction bases outside the gene matches: 10. CDR3 sequence reads: CANSGTSGSGDEQFF. In nucleotides, the CDR3 is TGTGCCAACTCCGGGACTAGCGGGAGTGGGGATGAGCAGTTCTTC.

This chain uses TRBV6-1 with TRBJ1-6; no clear D gene. V dropped 4 bases and J dropped 8 bases, with 12 bases sitting between them. Germline loops: CDR1 MNHNS, CDR2 SASEGT. The CDR3 runs 14 residues. Here the CDR3 reads CASSVGPGDSPLHF. CDR3 in DNA: TGTGCCAGCAGTGTTGGTCCTGGGGATTCACCCCTCCACTTT.

This clonotype was seen a few times. J is TRBJ1-4 and V is TRBV4-1; D is unresolved. CDR3 size: 15 residues. Trimming stripped 3 bases from V and 0 bases from J, with 8 bases between. Germline loops: CDR1 MGHRA, CDR2 YSYEKL. The CDR3 DNA is TGCGCCAGCAGCCACGACTCCTCAACTAATGAAAAACTGTTTTTT. This translates into CASSHDSSTNEKLFF.

This clonotype was recorded many times. The chain recombines TRBV6-1 with TRBJ2-1, with a tentative D call TRBD2 (6 bases). CDR1 is MNHNS, CDR2 SASEGT, per germline. The CDR3 has 15 amino acids. V was shortened by 5 bases and J by 10 bases, with 21 bases between the two germline ends. Here the CDR3 reads CASSPAWGDLYEQFF. In nucleotides, the CDR3 is TGTGCCAGCAGTCCGGCGTGGGGGGACCTCTACGAGCAGTTCTTC.

Ten or more counts support this clonotype. The V call is TRBV14, the J call TRBJ2-3; 10 bases align to TRBD1. The V and J ends lost 3 bases and 0 bases, in that order; junction bases with no gene match: 15. Germline CDR1 and CDR2: SGHDN and FVKESK. This CDR3 comprises 20 residues. As DNA, the CDR3 is TGTGCCAGCAGCCAGCGTTCTCTCGACAGGGGGCTAGGAAGCACAGATACGCAGTATTTT. Translated, it gives CASSQRSLDRGLGSTDTQYF.

The chain recombines TRBV27 with TRBJ2-3, with 12 nucleotides matching TRBD1. Unmatched junction bases numbered 6, after V lost 5 bases and J lost 9 bases. CDR1 and CDR2 from the germline V gene are MNHEY and SMNVEV (reference sequence). The CDR3 is made up of 14 amino acids. The CDR3 region is CASSPRGTGGTQYF. DNA for the CDR3: TGTGCCAGCAGTCCTAGGGGGACAGGGGGCACGCAGTATTTT.

This clonotype appeared a single time. The chain carries TRBV7-2 and TRBJ2-4; possibly TRBD2 for D (5 bases). The V gene's germline CDR1 is SGHTA and CDR2 FQGNSA. There are 18 residues in the CDR3. Trimming pared 4 bases from V and 13 bases from J, leaving 32 bases between. The CDR3 loop is CASSSARPSGRAAEIQYF. The CDR3 region has the DNA TGTGCCAGCAGCTCCGCTCGGCCCAGCGGCCGCGCGGCAGAGATCCAGTACTTC.

This sequence joins TRBV5-5 and TRBJ1-6; perhaps TRBD1 as D (5 bases). V was clipped by 1 base and J by 5 bases, with 13 bases between them. From germline, CDR1 is SGHKS and CDR2 YYEKEE (reference sequence). The length of the CDR3 is 16 residues. The CDR3 region has the DNA TGTGCCAGCAGCTTGTTTTTCCCAGGGAATAATTCACCCCTCCACTTT. It specifies CASSLFFPGNNSPLHF.

To note about this clonotype: Germline is not matched at one junction end, which may reflect a read error. The chain is built from TRBV6-1 and TRBJ2-2; tentatively, D is TRBD1 or TRBD2 (5 bases each). Germline values: CDR1 MNHNS, CDR2 SASEGT. This CDR3 contains 17 residues. The chain's CDR3 is CASSREPGPASTGALYF. CDR3 coding DNA: TGTGCCAGCAGCCGTGAACCGGGGCCTGCTTCTACCGGGGCGCTGTATTTT.